One T cell receptor beta chain is described in this entry. What antigen it recognizes has not been identified. Qualities for individual bases were not recorded, and no much larger clone is one base off. The data stem from a study of blood T cell repertoires in COVID-19 (dated by TCRdb to 2020 to 2022). Background on the whole study: The collaborator samples originated in the United States, Italy and Spain and spanned the acute and convalescent phases of COVID-19. The prospective study material was composed of cDNA or gDNA derived from T cells, B-cell-depleted T cells, or PBMCs. The dataset comprised deeply sampled blood TCRbeta repertoires from subjects exposed to, actively infected with, or recovered from COVID-19. The repertoires were released in a freely available public database meant as a resource for research on the immune response to SARS-CoV-2. The samples were drawn from two sources: the first 160 participants of the ongoing ImmuneRACE study, and some 1,300 subjects contributed by 6 global collaborators. Nearly every sample came with metadata listing a de-identified subject ID, COVID-19 status, age in years and sex. Where available, HLA class I and class II types were obtained from metadata supplied by the sample provider rather than from assay-based typing.

What the work shows at the level of the full study, not this receptor alone: The amount of clinical and demographic metadata varied by source and participant and was provided uncurated.

Whole blood was collected in K2EDTA tubes by collaborating institutions according to the institutions' own protocols. Collaborator samples were shipped for TCRbeta analysis as frozen whole blood, isolated PBMCs, or DNA extracted from either sample type. The immunoSEQ Assay, a bias-controlled multiplex PCR, was used to amplify TCRbeta CDR3 regions from genomic DNA. In the source study's methods: The number of nucleated cells in each sample was estimated from the amplification of reference gene primers within the assay. Sequence reads were collapsed and filtered to measure the absolute abundance of every unique TCRbeta CDR3 rearrangement. Productive Simpson clonality was computed per sample as the square root of Simpson's diversity index over productive rearrangements. Held by TCRdb, this immuneACCESS table contains in-frame sequences only and omits some clones. Under half of the omission traces to an unresolved V gene where checked; the cause of the rest is unknown. From that table come the V and J calls and clone size; the DNA was used to work out D and trimming. The sample yields tens of thousands of clones; 88% were counted once. The top ten clonotypes cover roughly 4.6% of the sample.

This TCR was recovered from a human donor in a cohort sampled during active COVID-19. The specimen sequenced was peripheral blood.

The nucleotide sequence reads as follows: TGTGCCAGTTACCCGGGGGGCAATCAGCCCCAGCATTTT. Its product reads: CASYPGGNQPQHF. The sequence joins TRBV19 to TRBJ1-5; TRBD1 is a weak D gene call, 5 bases matching. The CDR3 holds 13 amino acids from the cysteine to the phenylalanine. Only CDR3 DNA is held: 39 bases, read in frame from base 1. V loses 8 bases of germline sequence and J loses 2 bases, and the interval between the two ends is 10 bases. Reading the germline V gene (reference sequence) gives CDR1 LNHDA and CDR2 SQIVND.